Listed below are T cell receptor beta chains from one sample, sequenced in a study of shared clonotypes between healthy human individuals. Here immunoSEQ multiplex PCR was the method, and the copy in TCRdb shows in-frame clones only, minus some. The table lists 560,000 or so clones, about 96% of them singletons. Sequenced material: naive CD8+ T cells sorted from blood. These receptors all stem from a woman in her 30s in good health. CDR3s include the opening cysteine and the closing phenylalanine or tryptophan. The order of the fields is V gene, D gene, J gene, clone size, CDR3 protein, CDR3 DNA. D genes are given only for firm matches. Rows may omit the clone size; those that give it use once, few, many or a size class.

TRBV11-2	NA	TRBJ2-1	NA	CASSQVASSYNEQFF	TGTGCCAGCAGCCAAGTCGCGAGCTCCTACAATGAGCAGTTCTTC
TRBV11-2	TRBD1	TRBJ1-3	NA	CASSIRGQSSGNTIYF	TGTGCCAGTTCGATCCGGGGACAGAGCTCTGGAAACACCATATATTTT
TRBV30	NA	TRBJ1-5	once	CAWSVQGLSNQPQHF	TGTGCCTGGAGTGTACAGGGACTTAGCAATCAGCCCCAGCATTTT
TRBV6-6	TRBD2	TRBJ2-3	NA	CASSTGTRGTDTQYF	TGTGCCAGCAGTACCGGGACTAGGGGCACAGATACGCAGTATTTT
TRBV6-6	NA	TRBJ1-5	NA	CASSYGLSGEWQPQHF	TGTGCCAGCAGTTACGGTTTGTCCGGGGAGTGGCAGCCCCAGCATTTT
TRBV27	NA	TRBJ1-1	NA	CASSLSGQGRTEAFF	TGTGCCAGCAGTTTATCGGGGCAGGGGCGGACTGAAGCTTTCTTT
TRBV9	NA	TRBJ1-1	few	CASSVAVGGPEAFF	TGTGCCAGCAGCGTAGCGGTGGGTGGGCCTGAAGCTTTCTTT
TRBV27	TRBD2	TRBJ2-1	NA	CASSLYPSGKSYNEQFF	TGTGCCAGCAGTTTATACCCTAGCGGGAAATCCTACAATGAGCAGTTCTTC
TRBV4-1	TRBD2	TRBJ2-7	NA	CASSYQIAGVYEQYF	TGCGCCAGCAGCTATCAAATAGCGGGAGTCTACGAGCAGTACTTC
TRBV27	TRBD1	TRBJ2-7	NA	CASSFSQGQGTYEQYF	TGTGCCAGCAGTTTTAGCCAGGGACAGGGGACATACGAGCAGTACTTC
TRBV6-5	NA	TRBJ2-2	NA	CASTYTSLSTGELFF	TGTGCCAGCACTTACACGAGCCTATCCACCGGGGAGCTGTTTTTT
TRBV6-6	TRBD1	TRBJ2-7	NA	CASSYFGDSSYEQYF	TGTGCCAGCAGTTACTTTGGGGACAGCTCCTACGAGCAGTACTTC
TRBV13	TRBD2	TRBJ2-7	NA	CASSLRGNSGTNSMQYF	TGTGCCAGCAGTCTCCGTGGGAATAGCGGGACTAACTCCATGCAGTACTTC
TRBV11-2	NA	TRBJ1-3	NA	CASSLEGADTGGYSGNTIYF	TGTGCCAGCAGCTTAGAGGGGGCGGACACGGGCGGATACTCTGGAAACACCATATATTTT
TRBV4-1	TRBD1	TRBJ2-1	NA	CASSQRAGTGYNEQFF	TGCGCCAGCAGCCAAAGGGCCGGGACAGGGTACAATGAGCAGTTCTTC